The present T cell receptor beta chain was sequenced within a study of T cell responses to AZD1222 COVID-19 vaccine. Study-wide findings and caveats: Possibly, clonal diversity was underestimated; donors were largely white British and included more females.

TCRdb keeps only in-frame clones here, not all; method: immunoSEQ multiplex PCR. This sample has around 140,000 clones, with about nine tenths found just once. The germline V gene has CDR1 SGHAT and CDR2 FQNNGV. V lost 1 base to trimming and J lost 6 bases, with 4 bases between them. CDR3 length: 12 residues. Details on this clone: No antigen is known for it.

The sequence derives from an adult in good health. This rearrangement joins TRBV11-2 to TRBJ1-5; the D is unclear. This specimen was peripheral blood, taken on day 0 of AZD1222 vaccination. CDR3 DNA sequence: TGTGCCAGCAGCTTAGTTGGTCAGCCCCAGCATTTT. This encodes CASSLVGQPQHF. The variable domain in full, completed from reference TRBV11-2 and TRBJ1-5, reads EAGVAQSPRYKIIEKRQSVAFWCNPISGHATLYWYQQILGQGPKLLIQFQNNGVVDDSQLPKDRFSAERLKGVDSTLKIQPAKLEDSAVYLCASSLVGQPQHFGDGTRLSIL.